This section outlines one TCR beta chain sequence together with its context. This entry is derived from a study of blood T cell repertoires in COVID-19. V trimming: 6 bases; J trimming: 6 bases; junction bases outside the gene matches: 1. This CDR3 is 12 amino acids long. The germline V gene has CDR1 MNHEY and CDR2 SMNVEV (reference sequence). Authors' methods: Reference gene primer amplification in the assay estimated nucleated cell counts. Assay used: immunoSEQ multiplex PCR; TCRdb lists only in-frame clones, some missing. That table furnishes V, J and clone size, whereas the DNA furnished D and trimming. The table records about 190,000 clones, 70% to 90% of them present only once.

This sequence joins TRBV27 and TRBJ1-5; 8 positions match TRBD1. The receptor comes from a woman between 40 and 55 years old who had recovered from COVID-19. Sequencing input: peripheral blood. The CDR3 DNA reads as TGTGCCAGCAGAACAGGGGGTCAGCCCCAGCATTTT. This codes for CASRTGGQPQHF.